The 26 T cell receptor beta chains below come from one sample, sequenced in a study of blood T cell repertoires in COVID-19. Only in-frame clones appear in the TCRdb table, and some are missing; sequencing was by immunoSEQ multiplex PCR. Of almost 400,000 clones in the sample, about 89% are singletons; the top ten hold about 2.3%. Sequenced input: peripheral blood. Every receptor here comes from a woman aged 55-75 years with COVID-19, enrolled during active disease.

The V gene is TRBV2, the J gene TRBJ1-5, with TRBD1 as a possible D gene (5 bases). Trimming took off 4 bases at V and 2 bases at J, with 18 bases between the two ends. Germline V lookup: CDR1 SNHLY, CDR2 FYNNEI. The CDR3 has 17 amino acids. CDR3 in amino acids: CASSAEGPVGGNQPQHF. The CDR3 nucleotides are TGTGCCAGCAGTGCGGAGGGCCCCGTGGGGGGCAATCAGCCCCAGCATTTT.

This clone has more than one count but fewer than ten. This sequence joins TRBV29-1 and TRBJ2-3; tentatively, D is TRBD1 (6 bases). The CDR3 contains 14 residues. V lost 7 bases to trimming and J lost 4 bases, with 18 bases between them. The V gene's germline CDR1 is SQVTM and CDR2 ANQGSEA. CDR3 in amino acids: CSGTSVGGADTQYF. Written as DNA, the CDR3 is TGCAGCGGCACCTCCGTAGGGGGTGCAGATACGCAGTATTTT.

V and J are TRBV19 and TRBJ2-7; 7 bases line up with TRBD1. This CDR3 contains 14 residues. Germline CDR1 and CDR2: LNHDA and SQIVND (reference sequence). J gave up 3 bases and V 2 bases, and 4 bases lay outside the gene matches. The CDR3 spells CASSIPGQNYEQYF. CDR3 nucleotide sequence: TGTGCCAGTAGTATACCGGGACAGAACTACGAGCAGTACTTC.

This CDR3 reads CASSPAGTGGDTQYF. In nucleotides, the CDR3 is TGTGCCAGCTCACCAGCCGGGACAGGAGGGGATACGCAGTATTTT. This rearrangement joins TRBV18 to TRBJ2-3, with 8 positions matching TRBD1. Germline V CDR1 and CDR2: KGHSH, LQKENI. CDR3 length equals 15 residues. Unmatched junction bases numbered 7, after V lost 2 bases and J lost 6 bases.

This chain joins TRBV7-9 and TRBJ1-2; 8 bases agree with TRBD1. Germline V gene data show CDR1 as SEHNR and CDR2 as FQNEAQ (reference sequence). V dropped 5 bases and J dropped 4; count of bases not matched to a gene: 9. This CDR3 region has 15 residues. The CDR3 coding sequence is TGTGCCAGCAGCCGGACAGGGCAGAAACTCTATGGCTACACCTTC. Its translation is CASSRTGQKLYGYTF.

This clone has a single count. The chain links TRBV28 to TRBJ1-2; no firm D call. The length of the CDR3 is 14 residues. Between the trimmed V and J ends, which lost 1 base and 1 base, there was a span of 7 bases. Germline CDR1 MDHEN, CDR2 SYDVKM. CDR3 protein: CASSLSPLNYGYTF. The CDR3, as DNA: TGTGCCAGCAGTTTATCCCCCCTTAACTATGGCTACACCTTC.

The V call is TRBV2, the J call TRBJ1-2; D unclear. This CDR3 spans 15 amino acids. Trimming took 1 base from V and 7 from J, leaving 16 bases between them. CDR1 is SNHLY, CDR2 FYNNEI, per germline. For the CDR3, the DNA is TGTGCCAGCAGTGAAGGGAGGGCCCGGGATGGTGGCTACACCTTC. Translating gives CASSEGRARDGGYTF. The variable domain in full, with the rest retrieved from reference TRBV2 and TRBJ1-2, is EPEVTQTPSHQVTQMGQEVILRCVPISNHLYFYWYRQILGQKVEFLVSFYNNEISEKSEIFDDQFSVERPDGSNFTLKIRSTKLEDSAMYFCASSEGRARDGGYTFGSGTRLTVV.

The chain recombines TRBV5-1 with TRBJ2-1, with a weak D call TRBD2 (7 bases). The CDR3 is 18 residues long. Trimming pared 4 bases from V and 6 bases from J, leaving 26 bases between. Per germline, CDR1 SGHRS and CDR2 YFSETQ. The CDR3 loop is CASSETQGPVRTSNEQFF. CDR3 sequence (DNA): TGCGCCAGCAGCGAAACTCAGGGGCCCGTCAGGACTAGCAATGAGCAGTTCTTC.

The chain has TRBV21-1 and TRBJ1-5; the DNA was not used to check the table's D call, TRBD1. TRBV21-1 is a listed pseudogene. The CDR3 covers 16 residues. In nucleotides, the CDR3 is TGTGCCAGCAGCAAAAAGGCAGGGATATTCAATCAGCCCCAGCATTTT. It is translated as CASSKKAGIFNQPQHF.

The chain is built from TRBV19 and TRBJ2-4; weak D call: TRBD2 (5 bases). The V gene lost 6 bases and the J gene lost 2 bases, with 11 bases spanning the gap. CDR1 is LNHDA and CDR2 is SQIVND in the germline V gene (reference sequence). This CDR3 is built from 14 residues. This CDR3 reads CASRRGQTKNIQYF. The CDR3 DNA follows: TGTGCCAGTAGAAGAGGGCAAACCAAAAACATTCAGTACTTC.

This clone appeared a single time. V gene TRBV11-2 combines with J gene TRBJ2-5; D gene ambiguous. V lost 1 base, J lost 4 bases, and 7 bases lay in between. The CDR3 is made up of 13 amino acids. The germline V gene encodes CDR1 SGHAT and CDR2 FQNNGV. Here the CDR3 DNA reads TGTGCCAGCAGCTTAGTTGTCGGAGAGACCCAGTACTTC. This gives the protein CASSLVVGETQYF.

In this sample, this clone turned up a few times. The chain links TRBV6-5 to TRBJ1-1; TRBD1 matches 8 bases. V gave up 6 bases and J gave up 0 bases; unmatched junction bases: 6. Germline-derived CDR1 and CDR2 are MNHEY and SVGAGI. This CDR3 spans 15 amino acids. CDR3 residues: CASREDRAMNTEAFF. As DNA, the CDR3 is TGTGCCAGCAGGGAGGACAGGGCAATGAACACTGAAGCTTTCTTT.

V and J are TRBV24-1 and TRBJ1-4, with D unclear. This CDR3 comprises 16 residues. CDR1 is KGHDR and CDR2 is SFDVKD in the germline V gene. Trimming took 0 bases from V and 0 from J, leaving 7 bases between them. CDR3 sequence: CATSDLGIATNEKLFF. CDR3 DNA sequence: TGTGCCACCAGTGATTTGGGCATTGCAACTAATGAAAAACTGTTTTTT.

This sequence joins TRBV28 and TRBJ1-5, with D perhaps matching TRBD1 (6 bases). Trimming removed 2 bases at V and 2 bases at J, with 13 bases between. This CDR3 spans 16 amino acids. Germline lookup yields CDR1 MDHEN and CDR2 SYDVKM. The CDR3 sequence: CASSLGIRGGNQPQHF. The CDR3 DNA sequence: TGTGCCAGCAGTTTAGGGATCAGGGGAGGCAATCAGCCCCAGCATTTT.

This chain links TRBV28 with TRBJ1-6, with 10 bases lining up with TRBD1. The J segment lost 0 bases and the V segment lost 5 bases, leaving 10 bases of the junction unmatched. CDR3 length: 19 residues. The V gene's germline CDR1 is MDHEN and CDR2 SYDVKM. As DNA, the CDR3 is TGTGCCAGCAGTGTGACAGGGACAGGGGTCAGCTCCTATAATTCACCCCTCCACTTT. This gives the protein CASSVTGTGVSSYNSPLHF. Variable domain in full (rest from reference TRBV28 and TRBJ1-6): DVKVTQSSRYLVKRTGEKVFLECVQDMDHENMFWYRQDPGLGLRLIYFSYDVKMKEKGDIPEGYSVSREKKERFSLILESASTNQTSMYLCASSVTGTGVSSYNSPLHFGNGTRLTVT.

This clone was seen a handful of times. The chain has TRBV10-1 and TRBJ1-3; D call uncertain. V was trimmed by 3 bases and J by 5 bases, leaving 11 bases between them. Germline CDR1 reads WNHNN; CDR2 reads SYGVQD (reference sequence). The CDR3 is 14 amino acids. CDR3 in amino acids: CASSDAAARNTIYF. The CDR3 bases are TGCGCCAGCAGTGACGCGGCAGCCCGAAACACCATATATTTT.

V is TRBV1 and J is TRBJ2-1; the table calls TRBD2, which could not be checked here. TRBV1 is a recognized pseudogene. The CDR3 sequence is 15 residues long. CDR3 sequence: CTSSQDLFRGGEQFF. CDR3 nucleotides: TGCACCAGCAGCCAAGATCTCTTCCGGGGGGGAGAGCAGTTCTTC.

V is TRBV9 and J is TRBJ2-5; TRBD2 matches 12 bases. V gave up 3 bases and J gave up 2 bases; unmatched junction bases: 8. Germline V gene lookup returns CDR1 SGDLS and CDR2 YYNGEE. The CDR3 length is 17 residues. This CDR3 is CASSAKLGTSGQETQYF. Written as DNA, the CDR3 is TGTGCCAGCAGCGCCAAACTTGGGACTAGCGGGCAAGAGACCCAGTACTTC.

This chain links TRBV19 with TRBJ1-4, with a weak D call TRBD1 (5 bases). CDR3 length: 15 amino acids. Germline V gene sequence: CDR1 LNHDA, CDR2 SQIVND (reference sequence). V dropped 7 bases and J dropped 7 bases, with 19 bases sitting between them. The CDR3 spells CASNGRDRLREKLFF. The CDR3 DNA follows: TGTGCCAGTAACGGCAGGGATCGGTTGCGTGAAAAACTGTTTTTT.

The gene calls are TRBV4-2 and TRBJ1-6; D may be TRBD1 (5 bases). CDR3 size: 16 residues. V was pared by 2 bases and J by 7 bases, with 15 bases between. Germline CDR1 LGHNA, CDR2 YNFKEQ. This CDR3 is CASSQSFGGSNSPLHF. The CDR3, as DNA: TGTGCCAGCAGCCAATCTTTCGGGGGGAGCAATTCACCCCTCCACTTT.

J is TRBJ2-2 and V is TRBV6-5, with D tentatively TRBD1 (5 bases). CDR1 is MNHEY and CDR2 is SVGAGI in the germline V gene. The CDR3 runs to 13 residues. V was clipped by 6 bases and J by 5 bases, with 10 bases between them. The DNA for the CDR3 is TGTGCCAGCAGGAGCCAGGGAACCGGGGAGCTGTTTTTT. It specifies CASRSQGTGELFF.

This clone was detected only once. V is TRBV5-1 and J is TRBJ2-1; D remains ambiguous. V was pared by 5 bases and J by 8 bases, with 11 bases between. This CDR3 has 12 residues. From germline, CDR1 is SGHRS and CDR2 YFSETQ. The CDR3 spells CASRRLPDEQFF. The CDR3, as DNA: TGCGCCAGCAGGAGACTGCCCGATGAGCAGTTCTTC. Complete variable domain (other parts from reference TRBV5-1 and TRBJ2-1): KAGVTQTPRYLIKTRGQQVTLSCSPISGHRSVSWYQQTPGQGLQFLFEYFSETQRNKGNFPGRFSGRQFSNSRSEMNVSTLELGDSALYLCASRRLPDEQFFGPGTRLTVL.

The gene calls are TRBV27 and TRBJ2-1, with a weak D call TRBD2 (6 bases). The CDR3 runs 16 residues. V shed 1 base and J shed 0 bases, with 10 bases lying between them. Germline CDR1 MNHEY, CDR2 SMNVEV (reference sequence). CDR3 region: CASSLWGESSYNEQFF. The CDR3, as DNA: TGTGCCAGCAGTTTATGGGGGGAGAGCTCCTACAATGAGCAGTTCTTC.

Here the CDR3 DNA reads TGTGCCAGCAGTTTATCGCGGGGTGCTGGAAACACCATATATTTT. Translated: CASSLSRGAGNTIYF. V and J are TRBV27 and TRBJ1-3; D remains ambiguous. Germline V gene lookup returns CDR1 MNHEY and CDR2 SMNVEV (reference sequence). The length of the CDR3 is 15 residues. Deletions cut 0 bases from V and 2 bases from J, with 8 bases between.

The gene calls are TRBV6-5 and TRBJ1-2; 10 bases are shared with TRBD1. The CDR3 extends over 16 amino acids. The J segment lost 4 bases and the V segment lost 2 bases, leaving 7 bases of the junction unmatched. CDR1 is MNHEY, CDR2 SVGAGI, per germline. CDR3 bases: TGTGCCAGCAGTTACCTCGGGACAGGGGTTGTCTATGGCTACACCTTC. Amino acid sequence: CASSYLGTGVVYGYTF.

The chain is built from TRBV7-8 and TRBJ1-2, with 7 positions matching TRBD1. CDR3 length: 13 residues. Germline CDR1 SGHVS, CDR2 FQNEAQ. Trimming removed 6 bases from V and 3 bases from J; junction bases left unmatched: 4. CDR3: CASSSDRHYGYTF. The CDR3 region has the DNA TGTGCCAGCAGTTCGGACAGGCACTATGGCTACACCTTC.